The 16 T cell receptor beta chains in this list originate from one sample, sequenced in a study of TIL therapy for anti-PD-1-resistant metastatic lung cancer. The immunoSEQ assay was v3. Using immunoSEQ multiplex PCR, the repertoire was profiled, and TCRdb retains in-frame clones only, with some absent. The sample holds about 16,000 clones, under 80% seen once. Time point denoted: pre-treatment sample, taken before nivolumab and TIL therapy. Here the sequenced sample was blood, taken at baseline. Receptors originate from a person between 25 and 80 years old with non-small cell lung cancer.

The CDR3 DNA reads as TGTGCCAGCAGCTTCCTGCAGTCACCAACCTACGAGCAGTACTTC. This gives the protein CASSFLQSPTYEQYF. This rearrangement joins TRBV5-6 to TRBJ2-7; no firm D call. V was cut by 2 bases and J by 2 bases, with 14 bases left in between. The CDR3 is 15 amino acids. The germline CDR1 and CDR2 sequences are SGHDT and YYEEEE. Supplemented by reference TRBV5-6 and TRBJ2-7, the full variable domain reads DAGVTQSPTHLIKTRGQQVTLRCSPKSGHDTVSWYQQALGQGPQFIFQYYEEEERQRGNFPDRFSGHQFPNYSSELNVNALLLGDSALYLCASSFLQSPTYEQYFGPGTRLTVT.

The gene calls are TRBV12-5 and TRBJ1-4; D not resolved. The germline CDR1 and CDR2 sequences are LGHNT and FRNRAP. The CDR3 covers 15 residues. The V and J ends lost 1 base and 3 bases respectively, with 9 bases between them. As DNA, the CDR3 is TGTGCTAGTGGTTTGGAACTAGGGCCTAATGAAAAACTGTTTTTT. Translating gives CASGLELGPNEKLFF. The full variable domain, in which reference TRBV12-5 and TRBJ1-4 provide the parts outside the CDR3, is DARVTQTPRHKVTEMGQEVTMRCQPILGHNTVFWYRQTMMQGLELLAYFRNRAPLDDSGMPKDRFSAEMPDATLATLKIQPSEPRDSAVYFCASGLELGPNEKLFFGSGTQLSVL.

Points on this clone: The junction departs from germline at one end; a sequencing error may be responsible. The V call is TRBV29-1, the J call TRBJ2-1; 7 nucleotides line up with TRBD2. Germline CDR1 is SQVTM and CDR2 is ANQGSEA. This CDR3 contains 14 residues. The CDR3 here is CSVDVGGSYNEQFF. The CDR3 bases are TGCAGTGTTGACGTGGGGGGGTCCTACAATGAGCAGTTCTTC.

The chain employs TRBV11-3 and TRBJ2-5, with TRBD1 identical over 7 bases. The CDR3 is 14 residues long. V was pared by 5 bases and J by 2 bases, with 5 bases of the junction left unmatched. The V gene's germline CDR1 is SGHNT and CDR2 YENEEA. For the CDR3, the DNA is TGTGCCAGCAGCCACCGACAGGGACAAGAGACCCAGTACTTC. Translation: CASSHRQGQETQYF.

This clone was seen a handful of times. The chain couples TRBV7-9 to TRBJ1-1; D uncertain. Germline V lookup: CDR1 SEHNR, CDR2 FQNEAQ (reference sequence). CDR3 size: 12 residues. V shed 8 bases and J shed 0 bases, with 7 bases lying between them. The CDR3 coding sequence is TGTGCCAGCGGCCTAATGAACACTGAAGCTTTCTTT. Residues: CASGLMNTEAFF.

This rearrangement joins TRBV2 to TRBJ1-1, with D unclear. Between the trimmed V and J ends, which lost 6 bases and 9 bases, there was a span of 17 bases. CDR3 length: 13 residues. Looked up from germline, CDR1 is SNHLY and CDR2 is FYNNEI. The CDR3 region is CASRSSEISQAFF. CDR3 coding DNA: TGTGCCAGCAGATCGAGTGAGATCTCCCAAGCTTTCTTT. Together with reference TRBV2 and TRBJ1-1, the CDR3 gives the full variable domain: EPEVTQTPSHQVTQMGQEVILRCVPISNHLYFYWYRQILGQKVEFLVSFYNNEISEKSEIFDDQFSVERPDGSNFTLKIRSTKLEDSAMYFCASRSSEISQAFFGQGTRLTVV.

This clone was seen only once. The chain is built from TRBV6-5 and TRBJ2-7; 7 nucleotides align to TRBD2. V dropped 7 bases and J dropped 4; count of bases not matched to a gene: 4. The germline V gene encodes CDR1 MNHEY and CDR2 SVGAGI. The CDR3 consists of 12 residues. CDR3 nucleotides: TGTGCCAGCACCGACGGGGGGTACGAGCAGTACTTC. Translated: CASTDGGYEQYF.

The genes are TRBV19 and TRBJ2-3, with D maybe TRBD2 (6 bases). The CDR3 loop spans 15 amino acids. The germline V gene encodes CDR1 LNHDA and CDR2 SQIVND (reference sequence). The V end was cut by 4 bases, the J end by 0 bases, with 11 bases between. The CDR3 DNA follows: TGTGCCAGTAGTAGGCGGGGCACTAGCACAGATACGCAGTATTTT. This sequence encodes CASSRRGTSTDTQYF. Full variable domain (rest looked up from reference TRBV19 and TRBJ2-3): DGGITQSPKYLFRKEGQNVTLSCEQNLNHDAMYWYRQDPGQGLRLIYYSQIVNDFQKGDIAEGYSVSREKKESFPLTVTSAQKNPTAFYLCASSRRGTSTDTQYFGPGTRLTVL.

The chain combines TRBV6-4 with TRBJ2-3; no reliable D call. Per germline, CDR1 MRHNA and CDR2 SNTAGT. The CDR3 is 13 residues long. Deletions cut 0 bases from V and 7 bases from J, with 8 bases between. Here the CDR3 reads CASSDSEENTQYF. Written as DNA, the CDR3 is TGTGCCAGCAGTGACTCTGAAGAGAATACGCAGTATTTT.

This CDR3 is CASGEAIANYGYTF. In DNA form, the CDR3 reads TGTGCCAGCGGGGAAGCGATAGCTAACTATGGCTACACCTTC. J is TRBJ1-2 and V is TRBV6-4; D is uncertain. From germline, CDR1 is MRHNA and CDR2 SNTAGT. V shed 8 bases and J shed 0 bases, with 13 bases lying between them. The length of the CDR3 is 14 residues.

The chain combines TRBV5-1 with TRBJ2-6, with D possibly matching TRBD1 (6 bases). The germline V gene encodes CDR1 SGHRS and CDR2 YFSETQ. Between the trimmed V and J ends, which lost 4 bases and 1 base, there was a span of 15 bases. The CDR3 runs to 17 residues. CDR3 loop: CASSTTGSGSGANVLTF. In DNA form, the CDR3 reads TGCGCCAGCAGCACGACAGGCTCAGGGTCTGGGGCCAACGTCCTGACTTTC.

DNA for the CDR3: TGTGCCAGCTCACTTGGGGAATCTGGCGGCTACACCTTC. Its protein product is CASSLGESGGYTF. The chain has TRBV18 and TRBJ1-2; D is ambiguous. The CDR3 spans 13 residues. V lost 4 bases and J 8 bases, leaving 14 bases between the germline ends. Per germline, CDR1 KGHSH and CDR2 LQKENI.

The chain combines TRBV6-5 with TRBJ1-2; 7 bases agree with TRBD1. The CDR3 runs 14 residues. Per the germline V gene, CDR1 is MNHEY and CDR2 is SVGAGI. V trimming: 2 bases; J trimming: 6 bases; junction bases outside the gene matches: 6. The CDR3 sequence: CASSYGQGENGYTF. Written as DNA, the CDR3 is TGTGCCAGCAGTTACGGGCAGGGGGAGAATGGCTACACCTTC.

This chain connects TRBV19 to TRBJ2-3; D unresolved. This CDR3 region has 16 residues. V was clipped by 0 bases and J by 2 bases, with 12 bases between them. CDR1 is LNHDA and CDR2 is SQIVND in the germline V gene (reference sequence). The CDR3: CASSIEAAFVTDTQYF. CDR3 nucleotide sequence: TGTGCCAGTAGTATAGAAGCTGCGTTCGTCACAGATACGCAGTATTTT.

The chain is built from TRBV9 and TRBJ2-3; D is undetermined. V was trimmed by 0 bases and J by 3 bases, leaving 2 bases between them. CDR3 length: 12 residues. Germline assignment: CDR1 SGDLS and CDR2 YYNGEE. As DNA, the CDR3 is TGTGCCAGCAGCGTAGTTACAGATACGCAGTATTTT. Translation: CASSVVTDTQYF.

This clone ranks as large (0.1 to 1%). The chain links TRBV6-5 to TRBJ2-7; 7 nucleotides match TRBD1. CDR3 length equals 14 residues. CDR1 and CDR2 from the germline V gene are MNHEY and SVGAGI. J gave up 0 bases and V 5 bases, and 4 bases lay outside the gene matches. This CDR3 reads CASSTTGSSYEQYF. In nucleotides, the CDR3 is TGTGCCAGCAGTACGACAGGGAGCTCCTACGAGCAGTACTTC.